These 21 T cell receptor beta chains came from one sample sequenced in a study of T cell responses to AZD1222 COVID-19 vaccine. TCRdb keeps only in-frame clones here, not all; method: immunoSEQ multiplex PCR. This repertoire shows about 100,000 clones, about 95% found once; its top ten account for 2.2%. The sequences come from peripheral blood, collected on day 0 of AZD1222 vaccination. The receptors shown here come from an adult in good health.

The rearrangement links TRBV19 to TRBJ2-1, with a weak D call TRBD1 (7 bases). Trimming shortened V by 3 bases and J by 4 bases, and 13 bases separated the two germline ends. The CDR3 has 15 residues. Germline V gene sequence: CDR1 LNHDA, CDR2 SQIVND (reference sequence). CDR3 DNA sequence: TGTGCCAGTAGTATGGGGGCGGGACAGTACAATGAGCAGTTCTTC. It codes for CASSMGAGQYNEQFF.

The chain joins TRBV6-5 to TRBJ1-1; D gene ambiguous. Germline CDR1 is MNHEY and CDR2 is SVGAGI. The ends were cut back, 6 bases at V and 1 base at J, with 3 bases in the middle. The CDR3 contains 11 residues. CDR3 DNA: TGTGCCAGCAGGCAGAACACTGAAGCTTTCTTT. Encoded protein: CASRQNTEAFF.

The rearrangement joins TRBV4-2 to TRBJ2-3; TRBD2 is a possible D gene (5 bases). The ends were cut back, 1 base at V and 3 bases at J, with 8 bases in the middle. Germline V CDR1 and CDR2: LGHNA, YNFKEQ. The CDR3 consists of 14 residues. Here the CDR3 reads CASSQGAVTDTQYF. CDR3 DNA sequence: TGTGCCAGCAGCCAAGGAGCGGTGACAGATACGCAGTATTTT.

The V gene is TRBV2, the J gene TRBJ1-2; a possible D gene is TRBD1 (6 bases). The CDR3 loop spans 15 amino acids. The ends were cut back, 5 bases at V and 0 bases at J, with 13 bases in the middle. Germline CDR1 SNHLY, CDR2 FYNNEI. The CDR3 DNA follows: TGTGCCAGCAGTTACGGACAGTCTCCTAACTATGGCTACACCTTC. It yields the protein CASSYGQSPNYGYTF.

The chain has TRBV6-5 and TRBJ1-2; D is uncertain. The germline V and J ends were trimmed by 6 bases and 3 bases, with 11 bases remaining between them. Germline lookup yields CDR1 MNHEY and CDR2 SVGAGI. The CDR3 contains 13 residues. CDR3 nucleotides: TGTGCCAGCAGCCGCAGTAGAGACTATGGCTACACCTTC. Translation: CASSRSRDYGYTF.

The chain recombines TRBV19 with TRBJ2-7; 12 bases agree with TRBD2. V was clipped by 7 bases and J by 4 bases; unmatched bases: 11. The CDR3 runs 16 residues. The germline V gene encodes CDR1 LNHDA and CDR2 SQIVND (reference sequence). The CDR3 coding sequence is TGTGCCAGTACCCCGGCCGGACTAGCGGGGATGTACGAGCAGTACTTC. Its translation: CASTPAGLAGMYEQYF.

The gene calls are TRBV5-8 and TRBJ2-7; TRBD2 might be the D (5 bases). The V end lost 4 bases, the J end lost 0 bases, and 8 bases lay between the germline ends. The CDR3 loop spans 13 amino acids. CDR1 is SGHTS and CDR2 is YDEGEE in the germline V gene. CDR3 nucleotide sequence: TGTGCCAGCAGCCTCCGGGGCTCCTACGAGCAGTACTTC. Residues: CASSLRGSYEQYF.

The chain links TRBV15 to TRBJ1-2; no definite D call. Germline CDR1 and CDR2: LNHNV and YYDKDF (reference sequence). Deletions cut 0 bases from V and 8 bases from J, with 19 bases between. The CDR3 is made up of 16 amino acids. The CDR3 coding sequence is TGTGCCACCAGCAGAGATGCAGCCCCGCGTCAGGACGGCTACACCTTC. Translation gives CATSRDAAPRQDGYTF.

V is TRBV3-1 (or the pseudogene TRBV3-2) and J is TRBJ1-2; a weak D match, TRBD1 (6 bases). The V gene's germline CDR1 is LGHDT and CDR2 YNNKEL (reference sequence). The CDR3 runs to 14 residues. V was shortened by 4 bases and J by 7 bases, with 16 bases between the two germline ends. In nucleotides, the CDR3 is TGTGCCAGCAGCCCACGGCGGGGGCAGGGTGGCTACACCTTC. It translates to CASSPRRGQGGYTF.

J is TRBJ2-6 and V is TRBV27, with TRBD2 identical over 11 bases. The germline V gene encodes CDR1 MNHEY and CDR2 SMNVEV (reference sequence). After removal of 5 bases from V and 0 bases from J, the junction contained 9 bases not matched to a gene. This CDR3 comprises 19 residues. CDR3 coding DNA: TGTGCCAGCAGTCCAACTCGACTAGCGGGGAACTCTGGGGCCAACGTCCTGACTTTC. Amino acid sequence: CASSPTRLAGNSGANVLTF.

The CDR3 loop is CASSPSGPIGSNSYEQYF. CDR3 coding DNA: TGTGCCAGCTCACCATCCGGACCAATAGGATCCAACTCCTACGAGCAGTACTTC. V usage is TRBV18 and J usage is TRBJ2-7, with no clear D. V was cut by 2 bases and J by 0 bases, with 20 bases left in between. Per the germline V gene, CDR1 is KGHSH and CDR2 is LQKENI. The length of the CDR3 is 18 residues.

The chain carries TRBV5-1 and TRBJ1-2, with D unclear. Germline V lookup: CDR1 SGHRS, CDR2 YFSETQ. CDR3 length: 16 amino acids. V was shortened by 0 bases and J by 0 bases, with 12 bases between the two germline ends. Here the CDR3 reads CASSLGTRDSNYGYTF. The CDR3 DNA follows: TGCGCCAGCAGCTTGGGTACCAGAGATTCTAACTATGGCTACACCTTC.

The chain's CDR3 is CASSQDVQGGTQYF. Here the CDR3 DNA reads TGTGCCAGCAGCCAAGATGTGCAGGGAGGAACGCAGTATTTT. The chain employs TRBV3-1 (or the pseudogene TRBV3-2) and TRBJ2-3, with TRBD2 as a possible D gene (6 bases). Trimming shortened V by 0 bases and J by 9 bases, and 13 bases separated the two germline ends. Germline CDR1 is LGHDT and CDR2 is YNNKEL (reference sequence). The CDR3 sequence is 14 residues long.

The V call is TRBV6-2 or TRBV6-3, the J call TRBJ2-7, with 10 bases identical to TRBD1. CDR1 and CDR2 (germline): MNHEY, SVGEGT. The ends lost 5 bases at V and 7 bases at J; junction bases unmatched: 8. The CDR3 covers 14 residues. CDR3 sequence (DNA): TGTGCCAGCAGTGGGGGACAGGGGTGGAAAGAGCAGTACTTC. It is translated as CASSGGQGWKEQYF.

The chain recombines TRBV6-5 with TRBJ2-7; D call uncertain. The CDR3 consists of 12 residues. Trimming pared 6 bases from V and 2 bases from J, leaving 8 bases between. Germline CDR1 and CDR2: MNHEY and SVGAGI. The CDR3 region is CASSQVTYEQYF. Written as DNA, the CDR3 is TGTGCCAGCAGCCAGGTCACCTACGAGCAGTACTTC.

The rearrangement links TRBV7-8 to TRBJ1-5, with 8 bases that match TRBD1. There are 17 residues in the CDR3. V was clipped by 1 base and J by 0 bases; unmatched bases: 5. Germline V gives CDR1 SGHVS, CDR2 FQNEAQ. For the CDR3, the DNA is TGTGCCAGCAGCTTAGGGACAGGGTTGAGTAGCAATCAGCCCCAGCATTTT. As protein: CASSLGTGLSSNQPQHF.

The chain uses TRBV7-9 and TRBJ2-3, with D possibly being TRBD1 (5 bases). The germline V and J ends were trimmed by 4 bases and 2 bases, with 10 bases remaining between them. Germline V gene sequence: CDR1 SEHNR, CDR2 FQNEAQ (reference sequence). The CDR3 sequence is 14 residues long. The CDR3 nucleotides read TGTGCCAGCAGCTCCTTCGGACACACAGATACGCAGTATTTT. It is translated as CASSSFGHTDTQYF.

V usage is TRBV20-1 and J usage is TRBJ1-1; D is undetermined. Trimming removed 7 bases at V and 1 base at J, with 7 bases between. CDR3 length equals 11 residues. The germline gives CDR1 DFQATT, CDR2 SNEGSKA (reference sequence). The CDR3 sequence is CSVPENTEAFF. For the CDR3, the DNA is TGCAGTGTCCCGGAGAACACTGAAGCTTTCTTT.

The V and J genes are TRBV4-2 and TRBJ2-1, with 7 bases aligning to TRBD2. V dropped 3 bases and J dropped 5; count of bases not matched to a gene: 13. Germline V gene sequence: CDR1 LGHNA, CDR2 YNFKEQ. This CDR3 contains 17 residues. This CDR3 reads CASSQRAVELADNEQFF. CDR3 nucleotides: TGTGCCAGCAGCCAGAGAGCCGTCGAGCTAGCGGACAATGAGCAGTTCTTC.

This clone was seen only a few times. The chain couples TRBV21-1 to TRBJ1-1; TRBD1, the D gene given by the table, was not confirmed from the DNA. TRBV21-1 is given as a pseudogene. The CDR3 covers 15 residues. CDR3 DNA sequence: TGTGCCAGCAGCAAAAGGAGGACAGGGAACACTGAAGCTTTCTTT. Translation: CASSKRRTGNTEAFF.

The DNA for the CDR3 is TGTGCCAGCAGTATTAGACAGACTGTTAGCACAGATACGCAGTATTTT. Its protein is CASSIRQTVSTDTQYF. The chain combines TRBV2 with TRBJ2-3, with D perhaps matching TRBD1 (5 bases). This CDR3 is built from 16 residues. Trimming stripped 5 bases from V and 0 bases from J, with 15 bases between. Germline-derived CDR1 and CDR2 are SNHLY and FYNNEI.